This section outlines one TCR beta chain sequence together with its context. The antigen is undetermined. These data originate in a study of cytomegalovirus exposure and HLA in healthy donors. Study at large: A prior analysis found some 110 million unique TCR beta sequences from approximately 200 million T cells. Study findings and constraints: Across donors, most TCRs were seen rarely, yet some public ones were widespread. In vitro confirmation showed a few CMV-associated chains to be CMV antigen specific.

The PCR made use of 60 Vbeta and 13 Jbeta primers. Clones were read by immunoSEQ multiplex PCR, and TCRdb kept only the in-frame ones, dropping some. Of about 82,000 clones listed, roughly 72% were seen once; the top ten hold around 6.5%. The sample comprised PBMCs. The receptor's source is a woman aged 45-59 years in good health and CMV-seropositive.

The CDR3 loop reads CASSSRVTDTQYF. In DNA, the CDR3 is TGTGCCAGCAGCTCCCGAGTCACAGATACGCAGTATTTT. The chain links TRBV7-9 to TRBJ2-3; no clear D. The V end was cut by 4 bases, the J end by 2 bases, with 7 bases between. Germline V lookup: CDR1 SEHNR, CDR2 FQNEAQ (reference sequence). The CDR3 is made up of 13 amino acids. Filled out from reference TRBV7-9 and TRBJ2-3, the complete variable domain reads DTGVSQNPRHKITKRGQNVTFRCDPISEHNRLYWYRQTLGQGPEFLTYFQNEAQLEKSRLLSDRFSAERPKGSFSTLEIQRTEQGDSAMYLCASSSRVTDTQYFGPGTRLTVL.